Below are 22 T cell receptor beta chains sequenced from a single sample in a study of T-cell reconstitution after alpha-beta-depleted transplantation in children. A library of TCRbeta sequences, prepared with unique molecular identifiers, was generated. MiXCR was run by TCRdb on the PCR reads, yielding one entry per CDR3 protein. The sample comprises about 640,000 distinct CDR3 sequences, 16% of which are singletons, and approximately 1.1% rests with the top ten. Sample: PBMCs from the stem cell graft donor, taken from the stem cell graft. The source is a human donor who donated a stem cell graft to a child with acute myeloid leukemia.

J is TRBJ2-2 and V is TRBV5-1; D not resolved. Germline-derived CDR1 and CDR2 are SGHRS and YFSETQ. The CDR3 spans 15 residues. V was clipped by 0 bases and J by 1 base, with 7 bases between them. DNA of the CDR3: TGCGCCAGCAGCTTGGGGACGAGGAACACCGGGGAGCTGTTTTTT. It specifies CASSLGTRNTGELFF.

This clonotype was observed at least ten times. The V gene is TRBV9, the J gene TRBJ2-5; TRBD2 matches at 7 bases. Trimming at V came to 4 bases and at J to 2 bases, leaving 8 bases not matched to a gene. Germline CDR1 and CDR2: SGDLS and YYNGEE. CDR3 length: 15 amino acids. The DNA of the CDR3 is TGTGCCAGCAGCTCTGAGCTAGCGGATCAAGAGACCCAGTACTTC. Translating gives CASSSELADQETQYF.

This chain connects TRBV30 to TRBJ2-7, with 7 positions matching TRBD1. V was clipped by 3 bases and J by 2 bases; unmatched bases: 4. The CDR3 runs to 13 residues. Per the germline V gene, CDR1 is GTSNPN and CDR2 is SVGIG (reference sequence). The CDR3 sequence is CAWRADRAYEQYF. The CDR3, as DNA: TGTGCCTGGAGGGCTGACAGGGCCTACGAGCAGTACTTC.

Regarding this clonotype: Being one base from a much bigger clone, this may be a read error. The rearrangement uses TRBV10-3 and TRBJ2-7, with no clear D. The CDR3 contains 11 residues. The V gene lost 8 bases and the J gene lost 3 bases, with 8 bases spanning the gap. From germline, CDR1 is ENHRY and CDR2 SYGVKD. CDR3 amino acids: CAIGKRYEQYF. The CDR3, as DNA: TGTGCCATCGGAAAGCGCTACGAGCAGTACTTC.

Many counts were recorded for this clonotype. The chain combines TRBV19 with TRBJ1-5, with D perhaps TRBD1 (5 bases). Germline CDR1 LNHDA, CDR2 SQIVND (reference sequence). Trimming stripped 5 bases from V and 3 bases from J, with 14 bases between. This CDR3 is built from 15 residues. The chain's CDR3 is CASSSRDGYNQPQHF. For the CDR3, the DNA is TGTGCCAGTAGTTCCCGGGACGGTTACAATCAGCCCCAGCATTTT.

The table lists this clonotype with many counts. The chain couples TRBV24-1 to TRBJ1-5; tentative D call: TRBD1 (5 bases). Between the trimmed V and J ends, which lost 4 bases and 0 bases, there was a span of 9 bases. This CDR3 comprises 15 residues. Germline V gives CDR1 KGHDR, CDR2 SFDVKD. The CDR3 protein is CATSETGYSNQPQHF. The CDR3 DNA reads as TGTGCCACCAGTGAAACAGGCTATAGCAATCAGCCCCAGCATTTT.

This clonotype was picked up many times. J is TRBJ2-3 and V is TRBV4-3, with TRBD1 matching 7 bases. CDR1 is LGHNA, CDR2 YSLEER, per germline. V lost 1 base and J lost 3; bases outside the gene matches: 7. This CDR3 has 16 amino acids. In DNA, the CDR3 is TGCGCCAGCAGCCAAGGGACAGGCTGGGTGACAGATACGCAGTATTTT. Amino acid sequence: CASSQGTGWVTDTQYF.

The table lists this clonotype with many counts. The chain couples TRBV20-1 to TRBJ1-4; no firm D call. There are 10 residues in the CDR3. CDR1 is DFQATT and CDR2 is SNEGSKA in the germline V gene (reference sequence). The ends were cut back, 6 bases at V and 5 bases at J, with 4 bases in the middle. CDR3 coding DNA: TGCAGTGCAGAGAATGAAAAACTGTTTTTT. It specifies CSAENEKLFF.

This clonotype was picked up a small number of times. This rearrangement joins TRBV27 to TRBJ2-4; 10 nucleotides agree with TRBD2. Unmatched junction bases numbered 18, after V lost 5 bases and J lost 2 bases. Germline CDR1 and CDR2: MNHEY and SMNVEV (reference sequence). The CDR3 spans 20 residues. The CDR3 region is CASSQGIAGGLPNTKNIQYF. The DNA of the CDR3 is TGTGCCAGCAGTCAGGGGATAGCGGGGGGCCTACCGAACACCAAAAACATTCAGTACTTC.

The chain recombines TRBV12-3 or TRBV12-4 with TRBJ1-1, with a possible D match to TRBD1 (6 bases). The CDR3 has 15 amino acids. Between the trimmed V and J ends, which lost 5 bases and 2 bases, there was a span of 15 bases. In nucleotides, the CDR3 is TGTGCCAGCAGTCCCAACAGGGTTGGTAACACTGAAGCTTTCTTT. Its protein is CASSPNRVGNTEAFF.

This clonotype was found many times. The chain uses TRBV12-3 or TRBV12-4 and TRBJ2-7, with TRBD2 matching 7 bases. V lost 5 bases to trimming and J lost 7 bases; unmatched junction nucleotides: 2. This CDR3 contains 11 residues. CDR3 DNA sequence: TGTGCCAGCAGTGTGGGGGGGGAGCAGTACTTC. This translates into CASSVGGEQYF.

The V call is TRBV5-1, the J call TRBJ1-5, with 8 bases aligning to TRBD1. Germline CDR1 SGHRS, CDR2 YFSETQ. CDR3 length: 13 residues. V trimming: 5 bases; J trimming: 6 bases; junction bases outside the gene matches: 4. The CDR3, as DNA: TGCGCCAGCAGGACAGGGGCGGGTCAGCCCCAGCATTTT. The encoded protein is CASRTGAGQPQHF.

The chain combines TRBV20-1 with TRBJ2-6; no reliable D call. The CDR3 extends over 12 amino acids. Germline-derived CDR1 and CDR2 are DFQATT and SNEGSKA (reference sequence). Between the trimmed V and J ends, which lost 3 bases and 2 bases, there was a span of 2 bases. In DNA, the CDR3 is TGCAGTGCTAGTGCTGGGGCCAACGTCCTGACTTTC. Its protein is CSASAGANVLTF.

The genes are TRBV25-1 and TRBJ1-2; D is uncertain. V was clipped by 3 bases and J by 5 bases, with 13 bases between them. The CDR3 loop spans 14 amino acids. CDR1 is MGHDK, CDR2 SYGVNS, per germline. CDR3: CASSDDGVAYGYTF. The DNA of the CDR3 is TGTGCCAGCAGTGATGACGGGGTGGCTTATGGCTACACCTTC.

Ten or more counts support this clonotype. This rearrangement joins TRBV7-2 to TRBJ2-4; unclear D gene. The CDR3 sequence is 13 residues long. Trimming pared 1 base from V and 3 bases from J, leaving 4 bases between. Germline CDR1 is SGHTA and CDR2 is FQGNSA. The CDR3: CASSLDDKNIQYF. The CDR3 DNA reads TGTGCCAGCAGCTTAGACGACAAAAACATTCAGTACTTC. Looking up the rest from reference TRBV7-2 and TRBJ2-4 gives the full variable domain: GAGVSQSPSNKVTEKGKDVELRCDPISGHTALYWYRQSLGQGLEFLIYFQGNSAPDKSGLPSDRFSAERTGGSVSTLTIQRTQQEDSAVYLCASSLDDKNIQYFGAGTRLSVL.

This clonotype came up many times. The rearrangement joins TRBV29-1 to TRBJ2-7; tentative D call: TRBD2 (5 bases). The CDR3 extends over 15 amino acids. Germline-derived CDR1 and CDR2 are SQVTM and ANQGSEA. Trimming cost V 5 bases and J 0 bases, with 17 bases left between them. The CDR3 sequence is CSVLGLIGSSYEQYF. The CDR3 DNA is TGCAGCGTTCTTGGACTGATCGGCAGCTCCTACGAGCAGTACTTC.

This clonotype has at least ten counts. The rearrangement joins TRBV5-6 to TRBJ1-2, with D unclear. CDR1 is SGHDT and CDR2 is YYEEEE in the germline V gene. The V end was cut by 4 bases, the J end by 4 bases, with 8 bases between. This CDR3 has 12 amino acids. The CDR3 nucleotides read TGTGCCAGCAGCCTCTCCGGCTATGGCTACACCTTC. Its protein product is CASSLSGYGYTF.

This clonotype was detected ten times or more. The chain joins TRBV5-1 to TRBJ1-1; a weak D match, TRBD1 (5 bases). The V end was cut by 0 bases, the J end by 3 bases, with 12 bases between. The CDR3 totals 15 residues. In germline, CDR1 is SGHRS, CDR2 YFSETQ. This CDR3 is CASSLALGLDTEAFF. The CDR3 DNA sequence: TGCGCCAGCAGCTTGGCCTTGGGGCTCGACACTGAAGCTTTCTTT.

About this clonotype itself: A much larger clone is a single base away; this may be a read error. The V and J genes are TRBV20-1 and TRBJ1-2, with 9 bases that match TRBD1. The CDR3 runs to 17 residues. Germline loops: CDR1 DFQATT, CDR2 SNEGSKA (reference sequence). The CDR3 is CCAALPGQGVENYGYTF. Here the CDR3 DNA reads TGCTGTGCTGCCCTCCCGGGACAGGGCGTTGAGAACTATGGCTACACCTTC.

At least ten counts were recorded for this clonotype. The gene calls are TRBV28 and TRBJ1-1, with D uncertain. V was shortened by 5 bases and J by 3 bases, with 7 bases between the two germline ends. Germline loops: CDR1 MDHEN, CDR2 SYDVKM. The CDR3 extends over 12 amino acids. The CDR3 is CASSGEDTEAFF. In nucleotides, the CDR3 is TGTGCCAGCAGTGGCGAGGACACTGAAGCTTTCTTT.

This rearrangement joins TRBV28 to TRBJ2-1; 8 bases fit TRBD2. Trimming cost V 6 bases and J 7 bases; bases outside gene matches: 14. Per the germline V gene, CDR1 is MDHEN and CDR2 is SYDVKM. CDR3 length: 16 residues. The CDR3 DNA reads as TGTGCCAGCAGACGAATCCCGGGGGGGGTGAGGAATGAGCAGTTCTTC. This translates into CASRRIPGGVRNEQFF. Drawing the rest from reference TRBV28 and TRBJ2-1, the complete variable domain is DVKVTQSSRYLVKRTGEKVFLECVQDMDHENMFWYRQDPGLGLRLIYFSYDVKMKEKGDIPEGYSVSREKKERFSLILESASTNQTSMYLCASRRIPGGVRNEQFFGPGTRLTVL.

In this sample, this clonotype turned up many times. The chain is built from TRBV20-1 and TRBJ1-5; D is possibly TRBD1 (5 bases). The CDR3 is 14 amino acids. Germline V gives CDR1 DFQATT, CDR2 SNEGSKA (reference sequence). Trimming removed 3 bases at V and 3 bases at J, with 12 bases between. Here the CDR3 reads CSARHGAYNQPQHF. The CDR3 nucleotides are TGCAGTGCTAGGCACGGGGCCTACAATCAGCCCCAGCATTTT.